The TCR beta chain described here comes from a study of blood T cell repertoires in COVID-19. Methods used by the authors: It was from reference gene primer amplification that nucleated cell counts were estimated. TCRdb's table, derived via immunoSEQ multiplex PCR, lists solely in-frame clones and lacks some. The V and J calls and clone size were taken over from that table, and D and trimming were inferred from the DNA. The data contain some 180,000 clones, approximately 91% of them singletons. Recruited during active infection, patients (from Seattle) were subsequently followed longitudinally. The sequence was obtained from a young man with COVID-19, enrolled during active disease. The source material was peripheral blood.

CDR3 protein: CSVEDYDEQFF. The CDR3 region has the DNA TGCAGCGTTGAAGATTATGATGAGCAGTTCTTC. The chain uses TRBV29-1 and TRBJ2-1; D not resolved. Trimming shortened V by 0 bases and J by 8 bases, and 5 bases separated the two germline ends. The germline gives CDR1 SQVTM, CDR2 ANQGSEA. CDR3 size: 11 residues.